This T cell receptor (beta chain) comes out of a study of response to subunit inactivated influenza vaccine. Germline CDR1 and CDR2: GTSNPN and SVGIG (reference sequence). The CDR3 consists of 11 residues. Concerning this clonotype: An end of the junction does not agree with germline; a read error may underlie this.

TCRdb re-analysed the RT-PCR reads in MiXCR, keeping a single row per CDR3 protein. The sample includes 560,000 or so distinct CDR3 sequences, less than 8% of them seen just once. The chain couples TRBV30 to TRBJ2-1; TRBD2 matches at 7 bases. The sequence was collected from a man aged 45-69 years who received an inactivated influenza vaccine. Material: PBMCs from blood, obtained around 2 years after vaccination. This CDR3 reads CAWSGAGEPLF. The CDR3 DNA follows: TGTGCCTGGAGTGGGGCGGGGGAACCCCTCTTC. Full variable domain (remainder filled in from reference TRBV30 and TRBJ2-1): SQTIHQWPATLVQPVGSPLSLECTVEGTSNPNLYWYRQAAGRGLQLLFYSVGIGQISSEVPQNLSASRPQDRQFILSSKKLLLSDSGFYLCAWSGAGEPLFGPGTRLTVL.